This T cell receptor beta chain was retrieved from a study of graft-versus-host responses after intestinal transplantation (dated by TCRdb to about 2021). At the level of the whole study: The transplants that recipients received were multivisceral, liver-intestinal, or isolated intestinal. A cohort of about two dozen intestinal transplant recipients, including one retransplant, was enrolled, and a few patients lacking pretransplant specimens were excluded. Donor T cell macrochimerism was defined as a peak of at least 4% donor T cells among recipient peripheral blood mononuclear cells. After intestinal transplantation, graft-versus-host and host-versus-graft alloreactive T cell clones were followed in the graft, circulation and bone marrow using bulk TCR-beta CDR3 sequencing. All recipients received anti-thymocyte globulin induction followed by maintenance tacrolimus and steroids for 3 to 4 years. Instead of going to the commercial service, samples from a few later patients were sequenced in-house on an Illumina MiSeq and processed with MiXCR. To identify alloreactive clones, pre-transplant mixed lymphocyte reaction products were sequenced and compared with unstimulated pre-transplant donor and recipient T cells.

This clone was recorded a few times. The clone's antigen remains unknown. No quality values exist for individual bases; no much larger clone is one base distant. Library preparation employed the immunoSEQ multiplex PCR assay. For most patients, genomic DNA was subjected to high-throughput TCR-beta CDR3 sequencing by Adaptive Biotechnologies. For the original study's pipeline: Adaptive's ImmunoSEQ software was the source of the TCR sequencing data for 18 patients, while a few other patients were processed with MiXCR and VDJtools. CDR3 nucleotide sequences shared by donor and recipient were removed because the origin of these sequences could not be assigned. At least 2-fold expansion over unstimulated cells and a minimum CFSE-low frequency of 0.002% (template counts) or 0.001% (read counts) were required for clones to be classified as alloreactive. A clone was considered mappable if detected in the sequenced pre-transplant spleen, lymph node, or MLR CFSE-low populations of the donor or recipient. Cumulative frequency of alloreactive clones was calculated as a percentage of all sequences weighted by copy number. TCRdb carries this immuneACCESS record with in-frame sequences only. Its versions omit some clonotypes, under half of them owing to an unresolved V gene in the studies checked, with the rest unexplained. V and J calls and clone size are copied from that table; D and trimming were computed from the DNA. The table for this sample lists tens of thousands of clones; around nine tenths of them were counted only once. In total, the top ten clones hold roughly 1.5% of the sample.

In the first month after transplant, blood samples were collected up to 4 times, and after that at least monthly when available. Findings and caveats that apply to the study as a whole: Patients with donor T cell macrochimerism had high GvH to HvG T cell clonal ratios in their allografts. Peak levels of circulating GvH clones were associated with declines in HvG clones early after transplant. The conclusions were limited by the relatively low number and heterogeneity of the intestinal transplant patients. GvH clones were detected in recipient bone marrow, and some of these GvH clones were observed earlier in ileal mucosa or blood, consistent with an intestinal mucosal origin.

The CDR3, from cysteine to phenylalanine, totals 16 residues. Solely the CDR3 DNA is kept, with 48 bases framed from the first base. The germline V gene encodes CDR1 SGHVS and CDR2 FQNEAQ. Trimming removed 0 bases from V and 3 bases from J; the gene matches leave 4 bases unexplained. The chain uses TRBV7-8 and TRBJ1-4, with 7 bases aligning to TRBD1. The sample consisted of PBMCs, taken 26 days after transplant. The origin of this receptor is a human patient who received an intestinal transplant, so some T cells may come from the graft donor. Read as DNA, the sequence is TGTGCCAGCAGCTTAGCAGGGGGCACAGCTAATGAAAAACTGTTTTTT. Translated, this is CASSLAGGTANEKLFF.